The sequence of this T cell receptor beta chain was determined in a study of cytomegalovirus exposure and HLA in healthy donors. Findings and limits, study-wide: Sequences of the TCR beta chain were said to predict the HLA-A and HLA-B alleles of most subjects accurately.

Comment on this clone: The antigen remains undetermined.

A multiplex PCR was run with 60 Vbeta primers and 13 Jbeta primers. Assay used: immunoSEQ multiplex PCR; TCRdb lists only in-frame clones, some missing. The data show around 120,000 clones, approximately 78% seen once. Germline V gene lookup returns CDR1 DFQATT and CDR2 SNEGSKA (reference sequence). This CDR3 has 11 amino acids. Trimming stripped 0 bases from V and 12 bases from J, with 11 bases between. The rearrangement joins TRBV20-1 to TRBJ1-2; D gene unclear. Sequencing input: PBMCs. The sequence was obtained from a human donor in good health. CDR3 DNA: TGCAGTGCTAGAGACAACCAGGTACACACCTTC. Translated, it gives CSARDNQVHTF.